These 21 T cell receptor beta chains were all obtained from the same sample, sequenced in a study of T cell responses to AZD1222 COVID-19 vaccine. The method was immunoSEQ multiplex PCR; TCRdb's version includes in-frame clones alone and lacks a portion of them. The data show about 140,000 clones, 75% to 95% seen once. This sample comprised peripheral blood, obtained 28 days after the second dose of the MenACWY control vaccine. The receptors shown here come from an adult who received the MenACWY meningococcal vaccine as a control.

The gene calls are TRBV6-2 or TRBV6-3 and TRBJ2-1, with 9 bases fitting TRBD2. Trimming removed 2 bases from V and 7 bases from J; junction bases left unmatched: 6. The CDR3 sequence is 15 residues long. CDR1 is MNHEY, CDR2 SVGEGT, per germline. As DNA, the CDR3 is TGTGCCAGCAGTTACGGCGGCGGGAGGGCTAATGAGCAGTTCTTC. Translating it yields CASSYGGGRANEQFF.

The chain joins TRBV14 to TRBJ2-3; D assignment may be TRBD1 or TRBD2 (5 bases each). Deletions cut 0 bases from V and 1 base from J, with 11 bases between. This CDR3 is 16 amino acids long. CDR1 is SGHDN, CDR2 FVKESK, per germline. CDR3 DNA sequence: TGTGCCAGCAGCCAAGAATCTGGGGGTGGCACAGATACGCAGTATTTT. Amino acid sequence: CASSQESGGGTDTQYF. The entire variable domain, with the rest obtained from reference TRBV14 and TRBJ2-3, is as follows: EAGVTQFPSHSVIEKGQTVTLRCDPISGHDNLYWYRRVMGKEIKFLLHFVKESKQDESGMPNNRFLAERTGGTYSTLKVQPAELEDSGVYFCASSQESGGGTDTQYFGPGTRLTVL.

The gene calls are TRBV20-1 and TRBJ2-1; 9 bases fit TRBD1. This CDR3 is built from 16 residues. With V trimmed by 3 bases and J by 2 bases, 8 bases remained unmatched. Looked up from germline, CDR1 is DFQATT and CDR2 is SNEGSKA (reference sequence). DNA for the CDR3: TGCAGTGCTAGTGGGGACAGGGTGGTTACCTACAATGAGCAGTTCTTC. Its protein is CSASGDRVVTYNEQFF.

The CDR3 DNA reads TGTGCCAGCAGTTTAGCCGGGGGGAGGATCTCCTACGAGCAGTACTTC. It is translated as CASSLAGGRISYEQYF. The chain is built from TRBV27 and TRBJ2-7; 7 positions agree with TRBD2. Germline CDR1 MNHEY, CDR2 SMNVEV (reference sequence). J lost 0 bases, V lost 2 bases, and 7 bases had no gene match. The CDR3 runs to 16 residues.

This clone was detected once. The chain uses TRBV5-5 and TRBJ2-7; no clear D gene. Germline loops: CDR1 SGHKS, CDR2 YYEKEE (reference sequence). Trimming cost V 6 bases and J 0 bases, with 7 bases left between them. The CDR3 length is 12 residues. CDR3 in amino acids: CASTASSYEQYF. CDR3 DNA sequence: TGTGCCAGCACAGCTAGCTCCTACGAGCAGTACTTC.

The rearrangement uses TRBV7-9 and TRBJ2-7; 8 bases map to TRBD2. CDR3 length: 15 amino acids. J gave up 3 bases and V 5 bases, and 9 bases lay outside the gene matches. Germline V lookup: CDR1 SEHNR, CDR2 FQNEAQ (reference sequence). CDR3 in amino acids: CASSPLVSGVYEQYF. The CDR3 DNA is TGTGCCAGCAGCCCCCTAGTTAGCGGGGTCTACGAGCAGTACTTC.

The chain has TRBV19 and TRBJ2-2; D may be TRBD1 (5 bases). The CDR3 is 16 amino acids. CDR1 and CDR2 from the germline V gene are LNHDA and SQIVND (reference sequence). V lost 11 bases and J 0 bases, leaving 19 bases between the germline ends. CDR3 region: CACSKGSGANTGELFF. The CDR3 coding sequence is TGTGCCTGCAGTAAGGGGTCTGGGGCGAACACCGGGGAGCTGTTTTTT.

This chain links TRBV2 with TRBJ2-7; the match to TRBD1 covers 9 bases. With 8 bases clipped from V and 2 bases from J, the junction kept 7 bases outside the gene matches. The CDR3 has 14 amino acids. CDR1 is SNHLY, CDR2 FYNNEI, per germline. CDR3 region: CASGEQGAPYEQYF. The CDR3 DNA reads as TGTGCCAGCGGAGAACAGGGGGCCCCCTACGAGCAGTACTTC.

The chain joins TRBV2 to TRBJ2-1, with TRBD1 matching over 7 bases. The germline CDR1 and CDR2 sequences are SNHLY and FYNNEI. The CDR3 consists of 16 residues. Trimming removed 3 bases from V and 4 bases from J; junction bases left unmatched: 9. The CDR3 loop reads CASSDTDRAGYNEQFF. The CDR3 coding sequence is TGTGCCAGCAGTGATACCGACAGGGCCGGATACAATGAGCAGTTCTTC.

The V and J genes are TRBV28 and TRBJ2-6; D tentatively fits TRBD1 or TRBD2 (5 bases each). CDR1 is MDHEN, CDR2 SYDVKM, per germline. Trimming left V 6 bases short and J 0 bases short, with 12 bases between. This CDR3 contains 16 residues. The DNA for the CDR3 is TGTGCCAGCAGCCGGGGCTCAAACTCTGGGGCCAACGTCCTGACTTTC. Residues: CASSRGSNSGANVLTF.

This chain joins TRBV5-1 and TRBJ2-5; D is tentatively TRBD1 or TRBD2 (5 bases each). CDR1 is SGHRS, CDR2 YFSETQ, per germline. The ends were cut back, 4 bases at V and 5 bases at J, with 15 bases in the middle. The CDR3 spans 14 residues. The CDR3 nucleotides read TGCGCCAGCAGCACGGGACGGACGGGGGAGACCCAGTACTTC. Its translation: CASSTGRTGETQYF.

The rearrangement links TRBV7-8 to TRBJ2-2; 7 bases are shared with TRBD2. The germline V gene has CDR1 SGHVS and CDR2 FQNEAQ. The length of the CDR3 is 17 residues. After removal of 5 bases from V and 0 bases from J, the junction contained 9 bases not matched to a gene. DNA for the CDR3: TGTGCCAGCAGCCGGACCCTGGGACTACCGAACACCGGGGAGCTGTTTTTT. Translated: CASSRTLGLPNTGELFF.

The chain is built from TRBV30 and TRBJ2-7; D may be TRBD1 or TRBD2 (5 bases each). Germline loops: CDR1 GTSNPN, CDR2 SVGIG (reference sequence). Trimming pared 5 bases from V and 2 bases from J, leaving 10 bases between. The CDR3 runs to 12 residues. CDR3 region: CAWGDGPYEQYF. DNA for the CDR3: TGTGCCTGGGGGGACGGCCCCTACGAGCAGTACTTC.

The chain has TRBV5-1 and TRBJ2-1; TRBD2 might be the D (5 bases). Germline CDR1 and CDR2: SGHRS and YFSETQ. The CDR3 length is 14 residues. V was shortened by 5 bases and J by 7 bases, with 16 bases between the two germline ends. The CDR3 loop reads CASSFDVLGNEQFF. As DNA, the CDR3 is TGCGCCAGCAGTTTCGATGTACTAGGAAATGAGCAGTTCTTC.

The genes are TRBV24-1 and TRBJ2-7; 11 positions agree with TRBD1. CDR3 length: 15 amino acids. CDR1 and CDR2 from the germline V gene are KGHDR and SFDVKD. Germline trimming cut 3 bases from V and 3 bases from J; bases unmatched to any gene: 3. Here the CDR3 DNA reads TGTGCCACCAGTGATACCGGGACAGGGGGCTACGAGCAGTACTTC. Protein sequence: CATSDTGTGGYEQYF.

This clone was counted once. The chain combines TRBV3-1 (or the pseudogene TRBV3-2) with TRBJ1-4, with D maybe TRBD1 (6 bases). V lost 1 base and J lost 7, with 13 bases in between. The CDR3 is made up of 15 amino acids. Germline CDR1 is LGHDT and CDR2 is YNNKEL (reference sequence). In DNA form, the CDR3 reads TGTGCCAGCAGCCAAGGATGGGGCAGGGGTGAAAAACTGTTTTTT. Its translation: CASSQGWGRGEKLFF.

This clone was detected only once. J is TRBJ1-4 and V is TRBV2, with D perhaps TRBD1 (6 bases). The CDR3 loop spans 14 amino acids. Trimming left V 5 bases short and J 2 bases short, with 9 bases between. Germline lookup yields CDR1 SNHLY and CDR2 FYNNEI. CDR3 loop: CASSRGQTNEKLFF. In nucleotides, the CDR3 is TGTGCCAGCAGTCGCGGACAGACTAATGAAAAACTGTTTTTT.

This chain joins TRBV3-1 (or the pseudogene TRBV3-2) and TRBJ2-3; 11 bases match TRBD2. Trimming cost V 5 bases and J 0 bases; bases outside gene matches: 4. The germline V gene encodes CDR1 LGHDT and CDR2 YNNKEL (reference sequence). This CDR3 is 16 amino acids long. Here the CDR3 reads CASSSLAGASTDTQYF. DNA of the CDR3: TGTGCCAGCAGCTCACTAGCGGGGGCTAGCACAGATACGCAGTATTTT.

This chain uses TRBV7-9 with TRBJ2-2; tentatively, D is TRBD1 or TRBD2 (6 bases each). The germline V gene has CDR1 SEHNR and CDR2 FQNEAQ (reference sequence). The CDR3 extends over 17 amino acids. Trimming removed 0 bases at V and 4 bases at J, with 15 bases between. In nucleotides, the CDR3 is TGTGCCAGCAGCTTAGCGCAGCCGGGGGCTGGCACCGGGGAGCTGTTTTTT. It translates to CASSLAQPGAGTGELFF.

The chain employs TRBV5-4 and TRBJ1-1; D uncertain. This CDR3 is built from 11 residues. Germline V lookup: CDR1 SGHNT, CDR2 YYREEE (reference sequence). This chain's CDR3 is CVWVQNTEAFF. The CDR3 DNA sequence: TGTGTTTGGGTCCAGAACACTGAAGCTTTCTTT.

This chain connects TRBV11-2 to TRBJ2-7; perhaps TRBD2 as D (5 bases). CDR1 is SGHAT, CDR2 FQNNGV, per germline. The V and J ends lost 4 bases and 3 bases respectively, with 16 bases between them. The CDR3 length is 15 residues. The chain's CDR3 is CASSSKTGISYEQYF. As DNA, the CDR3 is TGTGCCAGCAGCTCAAAAACCGGGATAAGCTACGAGCAGTACTTC.